Detailed here is one T cell receptor (beta chain). Germline V CDR1 and CDR2: MDHEN, SYDVKM. The CDR3 extends over 14 amino acids. V was shortened by 3 bases and J by 7 bases, with 16 bases between the two germline ends. Controls comprised healthy donors matched for age and sex. The source of the sample is a study of CD8 T cells in Susac syndrome. Reverse transcription of 0.5 to 1 ug RNA was performed with random hexamers. Amplification of TCR beta CDR3 was carried out by immunoSEQ multiplex PCR, which covered 54 Vbeta and 13 Jbeta segments. MiXCR was run by TCRdb on the immunoSEQ multiplex PCR reads, yielding one entry per CDR3 protein. The sample yields around 190,000 distinct CDR3 sequences, approximately 94% seen once.

The sequenced sample consisted of CD4+ T cells from PBMCs. The chain links TRBV28 to TRBJ2-7; D gene ambiguous. The clonotype was recovered from a human donor in good health. The DNA for the CDR3 is TGTGCCAGCAGTTTGGGAACCGTCCCCAAGGAGCAGTACTTC. Translation gives CASSLGTVPKEQYF.